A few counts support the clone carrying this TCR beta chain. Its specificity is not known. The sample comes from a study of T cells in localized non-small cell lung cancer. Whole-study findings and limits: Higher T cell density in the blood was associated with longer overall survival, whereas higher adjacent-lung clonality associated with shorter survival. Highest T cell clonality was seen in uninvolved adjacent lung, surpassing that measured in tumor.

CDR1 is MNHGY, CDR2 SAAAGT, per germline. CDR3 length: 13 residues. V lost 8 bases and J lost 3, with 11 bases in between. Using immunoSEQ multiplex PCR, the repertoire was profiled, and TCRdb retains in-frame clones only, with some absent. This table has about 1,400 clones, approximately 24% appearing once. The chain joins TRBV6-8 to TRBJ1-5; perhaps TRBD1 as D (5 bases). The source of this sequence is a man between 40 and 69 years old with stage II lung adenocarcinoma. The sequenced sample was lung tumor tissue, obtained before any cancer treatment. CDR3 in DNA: TGTGCCAGCCGGGGCGGAATCAATCAGCCCCAGCATTTT. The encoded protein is CASRGGINQPQHF.